This is a list of T cell receptor beta chains from one sample in a study of beta chain features in type 1 diabetes. This table comes from immunoSEQ multiplex PCR, and its TCRdb copy is limited to in-frame clones, with some not included. The sample has 150,000 to 190,000 clones; roughly 10% are singletons. The specimen sequenced was central memory CD4+ T cells from blood. These receptors all come from a man younger than 30 in good health. CDR3s include the opening cysteine and the closing phenylalanine or tryptophan. A D gene is named only where the DNA matches it firmly. Clone size appears in some rows only: once, few, many, or a class for an expanded clone.

d_call	v_call	j_call	clone_size	cdr3_nt	cdr3_aa
.	TRBV27	TRBJ1-5	few	TGTGCCAGCAGTTTATACAGTAGGATGTCCACGGGTCAGCCCCAGCATTTT	CASSLYSRMSTGQPQHF
.	TRBV23-1	TRBJ2-5	many	TGCGCCAGCAGTCTGGAGACCCAGTACTTC	CASSLETQYF
TRBD1	TRBV23-1	TRBJ2-2	.	TGCGCCAGCAGTCACATGCCGGGACAGGTGAACACCGGGGAGCTGTTTTTT	CASSHMPGQVNTGELFF
TRBD1	TRBV30	TRBJ1-4	.	TGTGCCTGGAGCGGTTCCCGGGACAGGGGTTATGAAAAACTGTTTTTT	CAWSGSRDRGYEKLFF
.	TRBV9	TRBJ2-3	few	TGTGCCAGCAGCGTAGAACCCCTCGGGGATACGCAGTATTTT	CASSVEPLGDTQYF
.	TRBV7-2	TRBJ1-2	few	TGTGCCAGCAGCCCCTCTGGGAACGGCTACACCTTC	CASSPSGNGYTF
.	TRBV7-9	TRBJ1-4	few	TGTGCCAGCAGCTTACCCCAGGGATGGGGAGGGGAAAAACTGTTTTTT	CASSLPQGWGGEKLFF
TRBD1	TRBV27	TRBJ1-2	.	TGTGCCAGCAGACCGGCCGGGACAGTCTATGGCTACACCTTC	CASRPAGTVYGYTF
.	TRBV29-1	TRBJ2-3	.	TGCAGCGTCCGAACAACCCGGGATACGCAGTATTTT	CSVRTTRDTQYF
.	TRBV7-2	TRBJ2-7	few	TGTGCCAGCAGCTTAGGGCTCAGCTCCTACGAGCAGTACTTC	CASSLGLSSYEQYF
.	TRBV9	TRBJ2-2	.	TGTGCCAGCAGCGCCATGGCTCTCATAGAGAAAGGGGAGCTGTTTTTT	CASSAMALIEKGELFF
.	TRBV29-1	TRBJ2-1	.	TGCAGCGCTAGGGGGGGCGGGAGTCCCTATACCTACAATGAGCAGTTCTTC	CSARGGGSPYTYNEQFF
.	TRBV14	TRBJ2-3	few	TGTGCCAGCAGCGGGCGCCTCACAGATACGCAGTATTTT	CASSGRLTDTQYF
.	TRBV9	TRBJ1-1	.	TGTGCCAGCAGCGTAGAATCCCAGCAGAACACTGAAGCTTTCTTT	CASSVESQQNTEAFF
.	TRBV9	TRBJ1-4	few	TGTGCCAGCAGCCGAGGGGGGCTGGATGAAAAACTGTTTTTT	CASSRGGLDEKLFF
TRBD1	TRBV5-4	TRBJ1-1	few	TGTGCCAGCAGCTCCGCTACGACAGGGTTAAACACTGAAGCTTTCTTT	CASSSATTGLNTEAFF
.	TRBV18	TRBJ1-2	few	TGTGCCAGCTCACCTATACCGACAGGACGAGTCGTCTACACCTTC	CASSPIPTGRVVYTF
TRBD2	TRBV7-8	TRBJ2-7	.	TGTGCCAGCAGCCCTAAAGTGGGGACTAGAAGCTCCTACGAGCAGTACTTC	CASSPKVGTRSSYEQYF
.	TRBV29-1	TRBJ2-2	few	TGCAGCGTTGTCGAGGTGAACACCGGGGAGCTGTTTTTT	CSVVEVNTGELFF
.	TRBV9	TRBJ1-3	.	TGTGCCAGCGGAAAGGGCAACACCATATATTTT	CASGKGNTIYF
.	TRBV6-5	TRBJ1-1	.	TGTGCCAGCAGTCCCCAGGGCACTGAAGCTTTCTTT	CASSPQGTEAFF
TRBD1	TRBV28	TRBJ1-2	.	TGTGCCAGCAGTAAGCCGCAACAGGGGGTAGGATACGGCTACACCTTC	CASSKPQQGVGYGYTF
TRBD1	TRBV7-2	TRBJ1-1	.	TGTGCCAGCAGCTTCCGGGACAGGGGGACTGAAGCTTTCTTT	CASSFRDRGTEAFF
.	TRBV15	TRBJ1-6	many	TGTGCCACCAGCAGAGATGTGGGCTTTGCCCTCCACTTT	CATSRDVGFALHF
.	TRBV13	TRBJ2-3	.	TGTGCCAGCAGCTCCAACCGGAGAGATACGCAGTATTTT	CASSSNRRDTQYF
.	TRBV7-6	TRBJ1-4	.	TGTGCCAGCAGCGTTGACAGTTTTAATGAAAAACTGTTTTTT	CASSVDSFNEKLFF
.	TRBV29-1	TRBJ2-1	.	TGCAGCGCTCAGGAATACAATGAGCAGTTCTTC	CSAQEYNEQFF
.	TRBV6-4	TRBJ2-7	few	TGTGCCAGCAGTGACTCGAAGCGTGACAGTTCCTACGAGCAGTACTTC	CASSDSKRDSSYEQYF
TRBD2	TRBV7-8	TRBJ2-5	.	TGTGCCAGCAGCTTAACGGGAGCGGGGGGCGGAGAGACCCAGTACTTC	CASSLTGAGGGETQYF
.	TRBV30	TRBJ2-1	.	TGTGCCTGGAGCCGGGGCAACTACAATGAGCAGTTCTTC	CAWSRGNYNEQFF
.	TRBV7-2	TRBJ2-3	.	TGTGCCAGCAGCTTGGGACGGATTGATACGCAGTATTTT	CASSLGRIDTQYF
TRBD1	TRBV6-1	TRBJ2-5	few	TGTGCCAGCAGTTCCCGGGACAGTATTCAAGACACCCAGTACTTC	CASSSRDSIQDTQYF
.	TRBV7-8	TRBJ2-7	few	TGTGCCAGCAGCTTAGACAGGGTAGTGGACGAGCAGTACTTC	CASSLDRVVDEQYF
TRBD1	TRBV29-1	TRBJ1-4	.	TGCAGCGTGCCAGGGGGAGCAACTAATGAAAAACTGTTTTTT	CSVPGGATNEKLFF
.	TRBV14	TRBJ2-1	.	TGTGCCAGCAGCCAAAGGACCCGCACCTACAATGAGCAGTTCTTC	CASSQRTRTYNEQFF
.	TRBV9	TRBJ2-5	.	TGTGCCAGCAGCGTAAATAGAGAACAAGAGACCCAGTACTTC	CASSVNREQETQYF
.	TRBV9	TRBJ2-2	.	TGTGCCAGCAGCGTAGGGATTACTAACACCGGGGAGCTGTTTTTT	CASSVGITNTGELFF
TRBD2	TRBV10-3	TRBJ2-2	few	TGTGCCATCAGTGTAGGGCCAACCGGGAGGGCCGCGGAGCTGTTTTTT	CAISVGPTGRAAELFF
TRBD1	TRBV4-3	TRBJ1-2	once	TGCGCCAGCAGCCAAGTGGCCGGGACAGGGGGAGGCTATGGCTACACCTTC	CASSQVAGTGGGYGYTF
.	TRBV6-6	TRBJ1-6	.	TGTGCCAGCAGCGGGGGGAGCTCCTATAATTCACCCCTCCACTTT	CASSGGSSYNSPLHF
.	TRBV10-3	TRBJ1-2	.	TGTGCCATCAGGATAACTAACTATGGCTACACCTTC	CAIRITNYGYTF
.	TRBV21-1	TRBJ2-5	.	TGTGCCAGCAGCTTACGCCCTCTAGAAGAGACCCAGTACTTC	CASSLRPLEETQYF
.	TRBV7-8	TRBJ1-2	few	TGTGCCAGCAGCCTAAATGGGGGCTACACCTTC	CASSLNGGYTF
TRBD1	TRBV29-1	TRBJ1-1	.	TGCAGCGGGAGGACAGGGACGAACACTGAAGCTTTCTTT	CSGRTGTNTEAFF
TRBD1	TRBV29-1	TRBJ2-7	few	TGCAGCGCCTCCACAGGGGGCTACGAGCAGTACTTC	CSASTGGYEQYF
.	TRBV28	TRBJ1-1	.	TGTGCCAGCACCCCGCCCACGGGTAACACTGAAGCTTTCTTT	CASTPPTGNTEAFF
.	TRBV27	TRBJ1-1	few	TGTGCCAGCAGTTTTACGAGGAACACTGAAGCTTTCTTT	CASSFTRNTEAFF
.	TRBV30	TRBJ1-1	few	TGTGCCTGGAGTGGACAGTCCCTCCTCACTGAAGCTTTCTTT	CAWSGQSLLTEAFF
.	TRBV28	TRBJ1-5	many	TGTGCCAGCAGTGACCGTAATCAGCCCCAGCATTTT	CASSDRNQPQHF
.	TRBV10-3	TRBJ2-7	few	TGTGCCATCAAGGGGCAGACCAGCTACGAGCAGTACTTC	CAIKGQTSYEQYF